The source of this T cell receptor (beta chain) is a study of blood T cells in healthy people across ages (dated by TCRdb to the mid-2010s). Context from the whole study: In model experiments, roughly one uniquely barcoded TCR beta cDNA molecule per two T cells was captured by template switching. Age-related changes in TCR beta repertoire diversity were measured in the study by deep sequencing normalized with unique cDNA molecular identifiers. Four age groups were formed from the donors: young (average roughly 15 years), middle-aged (roughly 38), aged (roughly 59) and long-lived (82). To avoid experimental bias, donors of different ages were spread randomly across the sequencing lanes. For two donors (one aged 18 to 29 and one aged 80 or older), the study analyzed two additional independent replicas of 1 million unique cDNA reads from the same blood draw. Study-level results and caveats: Observed TCR beta diversity correlated strongly with the percentage of naive T cells measured by flow cytometry. Observed TCR beta diversity per million T cells fell roughly linearly with age, and a significant reduction was already apparent by age about 43. Estimates of total diversity from one million sequenced T cells were regarded as lower bounds and underestimates. Because donor CMV infection status was unknown, age-related changes in expanded clonotypes were potentially confounded. Conclusive comparison of naive and antigen-experienced compartments was prevented by the profiling of bulk unsorted PBMCs. Compared with the aged group, more naive CD4+ T cells, fewer expanded clones and increased TCR diversity were shown by the long-lived group, suggesting age selection.

Libraries were prepared through 5' RACE. TCRdb shows the sequencer as Illumina HiSeq 2500. The second PCR ran for about 7 to 11 cycles and used a J-beta primer mix along with a sample-barcoded 5' primer. A template-switch 5' adaptor carrying 12 random nucleotides introduced a unique molecular identifier onto each TCR beta cDNA molecule. At least 3 million CDR3-containing paired-end reads were obtained from each sample. All of the RNA was converted into first-strand cDNA using the Mint cDNA synthesis kit, with a TRBC-specific oligonucleotide serving as the primer. After uracil-DNA glycosylase treatment, a first 18-cycle PCR used universal primers M1SS and BC2_uni_R on all cDNA. Per the authors' processing: Normalization of each sample was performed by random selection of 1 million high-quality reads, each carrying a distinct molecular identifier. Instead of being binned into consensus sequences, reads with shared molecular identifiers were discarded. MiTCR, set to a Q25 quality threshold and the strictest error-elimination algorithm, was used for CDR3 identification, clonotype clustering and error correction. A nonparametric unseen species model with Euler transformation was used to estimate a lower bound on total TCR beta diversity. TCRdb reworked the public reads: Q25 trimming with fastp, MiXCR clone assembly, productive beta chains retained. Identical CDR3 proteins give one entry, which carries the most common genes and DNA. The V and J calls reflect TCRdb's pipeline rather than the authors' work. Within this sample are approximately 600,000 distinct CDR3 sequences, with about 53% of them counted one time only. The top ten clonotypes cover approximately 40% of the sample.

The roughly 39 donors, aged about 6 to 95 years, were systemically healthy Caucasian individuals from Russia. About 9.8 milliliters of peripheral blood were drawn from each donor into EDTA-treated Vacutainer tubes. PBMCs were isolated by Ficoll-Paque density-gradient centrifugation, with at least 6 million obtained per sample. Total RNA was extracted from PBMCs with Trizol reagent, with at least 5.5 micrograms obtained per sample. For every donor, flow cytometry on a PBMC aliquot measured the percentage of naive CD45RAhigh/CD27high T cells. This clonotype appeared a few times. Its antigen remains undetermined. Base qualities are not at hand, and no much larger clone is one base apart. The sequenced sample was blood. This receptor was taken from a man aged 60 to 69 in good health.

In nucleotide form, the sequence is TGTGCCAGCAGCCAACCCCAGACTCGTTCACCCCTCCACTTT. The translation is CASSQPQTRSPLHF. The rearrangement combines TRBV11-2 with TRBJ1-6, with the D gene not confidently named. The cysteine opens and the phenylalanine closes a CDR3 of 14 amino acids. Of all the DNA, just the CDR3 is kept, 42 bases in frame from base 1. At the junction V is shortened by 5 bases and J by 9 bases, with 14 bases in between. In the germline V gene, CDR1 corresponds to SGHAT and CDR2 to FQNNGV.